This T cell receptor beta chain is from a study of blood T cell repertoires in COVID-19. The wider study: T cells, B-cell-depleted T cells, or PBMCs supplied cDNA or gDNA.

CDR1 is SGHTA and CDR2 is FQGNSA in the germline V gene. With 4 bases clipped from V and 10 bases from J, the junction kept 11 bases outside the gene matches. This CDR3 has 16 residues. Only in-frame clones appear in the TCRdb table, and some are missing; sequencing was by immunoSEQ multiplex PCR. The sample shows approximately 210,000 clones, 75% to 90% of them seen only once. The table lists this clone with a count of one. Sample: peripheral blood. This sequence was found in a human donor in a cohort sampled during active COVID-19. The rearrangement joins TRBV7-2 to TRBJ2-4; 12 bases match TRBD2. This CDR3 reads CASSSPTSGSIWIQYF. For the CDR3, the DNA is TGTGCCAGCAGCTCCCCGACTAGCGGGAGCATTTGGATTCAGTACTTC.